The clone carrying this T cell receptor beta chain was seen only a few times. The antigen is not known. V was clipped by 0 bases and J by 3 bases, with 5 bases between them. The CDR3 contains 13 residues. Germline CDR1 LGHNA, CDR2 YSLEER. This sample was included in a study of post-analysis software for immune sequencing data. Study-level information: There were relapsing-remitting, secondary progressive and progressive-relapsing multiple sclerosis among the disease courses included. Whole-study findings and limits: In patients, TRBV5-6, TRBV5-1 and TRBV20-1 belonged to roughly five TRBV segments found more frequently than in controls.

Carried by the TCR beta cDNA libraries were unique molecular identifiers. There were about 1 to 10 million T cells, and about half a million cDNA molecules came from them. TCRdb reprocessed the PCR reads via MiXCR and lists one record per CDR3 protein. The sample has hundreds of thousands of distinct CDR3 sequences; 25% to 30% are singletons. Sequencing used blood. This TCR came from a girl between 10 and 17 years old with multiple sclerosis. The V gene is TRBV4-3, the J gene TRBJ1-2; D uncertain. In DNA, the CDR3 is TGCGCCAGCAGCCAAGATCCCGACTATGGCTACACCTTC. Amino acid sequence: CASSQDPDYGYTF.